The entry below gives a single T cell receptor (beta chain) sequence along with its context. This entry belongs to a study of blood T cell repertoires in COVID-19. TCRdb's table, derived via immunoSEQ multiplex PCR, lists solely in-frame clones and lacks some. This table holds some 60,000 clones, roughly 86% found once. V lost 9 bases, J lost 1 base, and 11 bases lay in between. Germline V gives CDR1 KGHDR, CDR2 SFDVKD. The CDR3 runs to 13 residues. Specimen: peripheral blood. The sequence derives from a man aged 70 or older with acute or convalescent COVID-19. The J gene is TRBJ1-1, the V gene TRBV24-1; no clear D gene. The CDR3 nucleotides read TGTGCCACCGGGAGTCTGGGGAACACTGAAGCTTTCTTT. Translation: CATGSLGNTEAFF.